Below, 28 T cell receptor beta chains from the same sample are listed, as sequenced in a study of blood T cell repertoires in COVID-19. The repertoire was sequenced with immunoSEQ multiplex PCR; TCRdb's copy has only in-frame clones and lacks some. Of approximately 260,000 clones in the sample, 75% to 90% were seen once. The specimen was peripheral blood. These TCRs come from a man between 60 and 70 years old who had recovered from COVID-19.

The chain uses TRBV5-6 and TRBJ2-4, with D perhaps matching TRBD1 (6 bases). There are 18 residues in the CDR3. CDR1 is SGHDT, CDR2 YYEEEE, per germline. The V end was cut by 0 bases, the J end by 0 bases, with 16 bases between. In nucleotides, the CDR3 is TGTGCCAGCAGCTTGGCCCAAGCAGGGGCCTTAGCCAAAAACATTCAGTACTTC. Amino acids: CASSLAQAGALAKNIQYF.

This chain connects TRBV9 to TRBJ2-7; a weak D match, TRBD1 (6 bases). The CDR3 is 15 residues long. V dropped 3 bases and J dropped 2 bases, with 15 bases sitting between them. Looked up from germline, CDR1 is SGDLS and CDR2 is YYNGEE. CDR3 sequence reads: CASSGGSGEPYEQYF. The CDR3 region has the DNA TGTGCCAGCAGCGGGGGGTCAGGGGAACCCTACGAGCAGTACTTC.

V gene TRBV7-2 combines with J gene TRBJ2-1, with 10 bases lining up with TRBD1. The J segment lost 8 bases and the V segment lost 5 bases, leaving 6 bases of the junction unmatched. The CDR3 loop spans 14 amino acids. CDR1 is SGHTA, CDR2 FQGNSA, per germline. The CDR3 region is CASSPTGGGDEQFF. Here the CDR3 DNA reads TGTGCCAGCAGCCCGACAGGGGGCGGAGATGAGCAGTTCTTC.

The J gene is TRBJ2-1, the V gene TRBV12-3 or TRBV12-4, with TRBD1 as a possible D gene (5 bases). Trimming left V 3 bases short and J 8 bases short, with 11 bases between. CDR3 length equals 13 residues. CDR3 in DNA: TGTGCCAGCAGTTTCTTCAGGGAAGATGAGCAGTTCTTC. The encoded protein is CASSFFREDEQFF.

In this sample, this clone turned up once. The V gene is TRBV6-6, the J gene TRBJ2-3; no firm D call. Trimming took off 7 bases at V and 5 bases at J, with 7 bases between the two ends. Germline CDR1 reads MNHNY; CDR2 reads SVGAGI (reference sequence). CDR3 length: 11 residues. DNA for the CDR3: TGTGCCAGCACCTTCGGAGATACGCAGTATTTT. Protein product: CASTFGDTQYF.

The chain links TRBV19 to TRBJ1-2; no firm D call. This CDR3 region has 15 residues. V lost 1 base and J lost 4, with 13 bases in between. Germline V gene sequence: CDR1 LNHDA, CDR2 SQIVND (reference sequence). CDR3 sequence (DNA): TGTGCCAGTAGTATAGGGAGCAGCCCCCTCTATGGCTACACCTTC. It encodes CASSIGSSPLYGYTF.

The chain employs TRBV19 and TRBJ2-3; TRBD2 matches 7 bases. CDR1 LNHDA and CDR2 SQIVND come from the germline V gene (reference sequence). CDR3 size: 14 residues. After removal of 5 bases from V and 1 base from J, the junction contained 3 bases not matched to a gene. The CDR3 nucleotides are TGTGCCAGTAGTCCCCGGGGGGGCACAGATACGCAGTATTTT. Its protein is CASSPRGGTDTQYF.

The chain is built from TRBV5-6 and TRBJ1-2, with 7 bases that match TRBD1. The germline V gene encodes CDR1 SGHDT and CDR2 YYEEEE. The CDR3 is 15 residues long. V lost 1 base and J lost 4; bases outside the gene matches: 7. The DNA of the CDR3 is TGTGCCAGCAGCTTGTATCGTTCAGGGGGCTATGGCTACACCTTC. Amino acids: CASSLYRSGGYGYTF.

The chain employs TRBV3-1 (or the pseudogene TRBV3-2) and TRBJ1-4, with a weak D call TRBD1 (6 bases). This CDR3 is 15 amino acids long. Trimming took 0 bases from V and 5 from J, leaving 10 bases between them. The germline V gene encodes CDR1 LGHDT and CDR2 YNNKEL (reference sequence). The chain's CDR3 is CASSQEWGRNEKLFF. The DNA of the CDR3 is TGTGCCAGCAGCCAAGAGTGGGGGCGGAATGAAAAACTGTTTTTT.

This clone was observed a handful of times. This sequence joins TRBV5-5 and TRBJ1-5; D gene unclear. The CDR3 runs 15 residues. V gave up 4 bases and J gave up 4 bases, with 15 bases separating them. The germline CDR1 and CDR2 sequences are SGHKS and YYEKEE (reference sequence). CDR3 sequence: CASSNGRSRNQPQHF. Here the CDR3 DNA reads TGTGCCAGCAGCAATGGGCGCAGCAGAAATCAGCCCCAGCATTTT.

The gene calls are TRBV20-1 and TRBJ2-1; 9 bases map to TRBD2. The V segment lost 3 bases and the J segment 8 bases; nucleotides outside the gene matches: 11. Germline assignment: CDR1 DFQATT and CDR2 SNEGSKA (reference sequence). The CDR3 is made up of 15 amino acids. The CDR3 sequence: CSASRDSGSHDEQFF. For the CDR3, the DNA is TGCAGTGCTAGTCGAGATAGCGGGAGTCACGATGAGCAGTTCTTC.

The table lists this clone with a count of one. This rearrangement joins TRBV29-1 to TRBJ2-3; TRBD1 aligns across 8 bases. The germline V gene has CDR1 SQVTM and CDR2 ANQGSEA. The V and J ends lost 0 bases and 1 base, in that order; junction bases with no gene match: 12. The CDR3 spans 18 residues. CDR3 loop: CSVEDDFTGQVRTDTQYF. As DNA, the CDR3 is TGCAGCGTTGAAGATGATTTTACGGGACAGGTCCGCACAGATACGCAGTATTTT.

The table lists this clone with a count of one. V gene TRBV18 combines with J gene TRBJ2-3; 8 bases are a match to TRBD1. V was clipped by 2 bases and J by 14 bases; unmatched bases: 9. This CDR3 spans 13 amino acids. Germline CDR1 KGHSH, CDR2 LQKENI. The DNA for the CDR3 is TGTGCCAGCTCACCAGACAGGGGCCGTTTTCCGTATTTT. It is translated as CASSPDRGRFPYF.

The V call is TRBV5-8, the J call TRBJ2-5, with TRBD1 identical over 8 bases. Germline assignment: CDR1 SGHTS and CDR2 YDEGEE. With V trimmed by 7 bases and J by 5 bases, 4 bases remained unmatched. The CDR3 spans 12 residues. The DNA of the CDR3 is TGTGCCAGCGGACAGGGATGGGAGACCCAGTACTTC. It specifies CASGQGWETQYF. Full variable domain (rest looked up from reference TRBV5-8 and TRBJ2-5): EAGVTQSPTHLIKTRGQQATLRCSPISGHTSVYWYQQALGLGLQFLLWYDEGEERNRGNFPPRFSGRQFPNYSSELNVNALELEDSALYLCASGQGWETQYFGPGTRLLVL.

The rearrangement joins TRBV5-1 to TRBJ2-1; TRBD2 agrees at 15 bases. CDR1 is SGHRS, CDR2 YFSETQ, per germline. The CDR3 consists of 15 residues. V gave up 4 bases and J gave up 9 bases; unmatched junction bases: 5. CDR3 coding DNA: TGCGCCAGCAGCCCTGGACTAGCGGGAGGGACTGAGCAGTTCTTC. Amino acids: CASSPGLAGGTEQFF.

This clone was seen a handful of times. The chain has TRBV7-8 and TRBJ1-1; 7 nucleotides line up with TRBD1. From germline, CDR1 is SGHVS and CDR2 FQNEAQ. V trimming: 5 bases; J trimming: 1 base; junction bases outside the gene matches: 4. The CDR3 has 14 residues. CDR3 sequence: CASSVRDRNTEAFF. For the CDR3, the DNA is TGTGCCAGCAGCGTCCGGGACAGGAACACTGAAGCTTTCTTT. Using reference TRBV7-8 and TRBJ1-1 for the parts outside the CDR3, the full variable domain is GAGVSQSPRYKVAKRGQDVALRCDPISGHVSLFWYQQALGQGPEFLTYFQNEAQLDKSGLPSDRFFAERPEGSVSTLKIQRTQQEDSAVYLCASSVRDRNTEAFFGQGTRLTVV.

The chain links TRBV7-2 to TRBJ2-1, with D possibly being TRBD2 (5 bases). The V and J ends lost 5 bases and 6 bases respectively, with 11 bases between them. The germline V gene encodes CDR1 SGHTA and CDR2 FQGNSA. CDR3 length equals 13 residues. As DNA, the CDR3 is TGTGCCAGCAGCGTAACTAGGTTCAATGAGCAGTTCTTC. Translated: CASSVTRFNEQFF.

CDR3 sequence (DNA): TGTGCCAGCAGCCCGGAAGGGGCCTCTGGAAACACCATATATTTT. This codes for CASSPEGASGNTIYF. The chain carries TRBV7-2 and TRBJ1-3, with D perhaps TRBD1 (5 bases). The ends were cut back, 5 bases at V and 0 bases at J, with 11 bases in the middle. Germline lookup yields CDR1 SGHTA and CDR2 FQGNSA. The CDR3 has 15 amino acids.

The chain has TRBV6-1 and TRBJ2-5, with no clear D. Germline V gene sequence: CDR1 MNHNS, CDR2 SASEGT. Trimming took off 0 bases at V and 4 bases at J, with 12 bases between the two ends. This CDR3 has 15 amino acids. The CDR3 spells CASSEAIPPGETQYF. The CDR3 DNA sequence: TGTGCCAGCAGTGAAGCAATTCCGCCAGGAGAGACCCAGTACTTC.

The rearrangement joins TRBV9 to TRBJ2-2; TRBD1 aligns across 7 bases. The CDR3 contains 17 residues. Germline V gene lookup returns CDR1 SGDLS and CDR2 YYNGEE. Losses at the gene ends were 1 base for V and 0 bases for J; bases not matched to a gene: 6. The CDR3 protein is CASSVRNRGTNTGELFF. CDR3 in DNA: TGTGCCAGCAGCGTACGGAACAGGGGAACGAACACCGGGGAGCTGTTTTTT.

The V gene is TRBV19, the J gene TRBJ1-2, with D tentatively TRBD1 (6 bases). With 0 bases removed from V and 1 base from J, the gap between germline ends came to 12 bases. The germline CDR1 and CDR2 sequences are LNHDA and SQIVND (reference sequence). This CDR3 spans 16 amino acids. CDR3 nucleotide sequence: TGTGCCAGTAGTATAGATGGAACAGGGATTAACTATGGCTACACCTTC. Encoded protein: CASSIDGTGINYGYTF.

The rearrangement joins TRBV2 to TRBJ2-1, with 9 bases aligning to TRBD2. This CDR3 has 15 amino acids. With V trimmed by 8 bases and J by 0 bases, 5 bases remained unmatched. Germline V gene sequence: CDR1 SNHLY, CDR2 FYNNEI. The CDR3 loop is CASFSGRGSYNEQFF. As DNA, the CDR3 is TGTGCCAGCTTTAGCGGGAGAGGCTCCTACAATGAGCAGTTCTTC.

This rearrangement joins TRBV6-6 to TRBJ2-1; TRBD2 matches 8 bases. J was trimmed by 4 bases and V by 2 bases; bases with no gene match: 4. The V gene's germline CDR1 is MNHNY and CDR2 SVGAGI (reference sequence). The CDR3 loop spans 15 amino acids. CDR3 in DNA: TGTGCCAGCAGTTACAAGGGACTAGATTACAATGAGCAGTTCTTC. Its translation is CASSYKGLDYNEQFF.

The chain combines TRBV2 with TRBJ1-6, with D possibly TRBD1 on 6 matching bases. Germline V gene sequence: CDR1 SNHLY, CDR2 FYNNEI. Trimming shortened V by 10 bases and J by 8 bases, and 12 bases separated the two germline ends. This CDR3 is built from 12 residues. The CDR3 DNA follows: TGTGCCACTCACAGGGTTGATTCACCCCTCCACTTT. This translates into CATHRVDSPLHF.

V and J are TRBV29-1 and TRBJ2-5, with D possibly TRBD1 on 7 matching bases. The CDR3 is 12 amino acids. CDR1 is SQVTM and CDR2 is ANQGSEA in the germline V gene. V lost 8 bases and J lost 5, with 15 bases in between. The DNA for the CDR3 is TGCAGCCCCAGGGGGGCTGGGGAGACCCAGTACTTC. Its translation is CSPRGAGETQYF.

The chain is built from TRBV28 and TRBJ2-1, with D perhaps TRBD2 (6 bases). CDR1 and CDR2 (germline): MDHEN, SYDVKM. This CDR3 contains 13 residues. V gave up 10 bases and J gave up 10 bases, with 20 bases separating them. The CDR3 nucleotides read TGTGCCACTCGGTTGGGGGGAGAGAAGGAGCAGTTCTTC. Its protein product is CATRLGGEKEQFF. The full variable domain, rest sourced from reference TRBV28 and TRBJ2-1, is DVKVTQSSRYLVKRTGEKVFLECVQDMDHENMFWYRQDPGLGLRLIYFSYDVKMKEKGDIPEGYSVSREKKERFSLILESASTNQTSMYLCATRLGGEKEQFFGPGTRLTVL.

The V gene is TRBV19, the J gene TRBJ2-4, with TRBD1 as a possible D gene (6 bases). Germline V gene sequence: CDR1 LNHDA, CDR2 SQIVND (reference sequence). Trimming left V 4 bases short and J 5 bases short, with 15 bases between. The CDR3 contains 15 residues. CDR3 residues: CASSKMDRPENIQYF. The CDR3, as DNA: TGTGCCAGTAGTAAAATGGACAGACCCGAAAACATTCAGTACTTC.

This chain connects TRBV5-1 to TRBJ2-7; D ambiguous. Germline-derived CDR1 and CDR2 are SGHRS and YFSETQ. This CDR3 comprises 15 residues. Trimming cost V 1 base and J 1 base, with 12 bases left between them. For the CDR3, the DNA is TGCGCCAGCAGCTTGTGGTCGGGTGTGTCCTACGAGCAGTACTTC. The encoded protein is CASSLWSGVSYEQYF.